This TCR beta chain appears in the sequencing data of a study of Ad26.COV2.S vaccination and SARS-CoV-2 variants. The wider study: Dosing was one shot or two shots 56 days apart.

The method was immunoSEQ multiplex PCR; TCRdb's version includes in-frame clones alone and lacks a portion of them. The top ten hold roughly 3.1% of the sample, which has around 320,000 clones, roughly 84% seen once. Findings of the study overall: From the TCR breadth and depth analyses, total T cell responses may have been underestimated. Comparable non-spike TCR breadth was observed in vaccine and placebo recipients.

CDR1 and CDR2 (germline): SGHVS, FQNEAQ. The J segment lost 3 bases and the V segment lost 8 bases, leaving 8 bases of the junction unmatched. The CDR3 sequence is 14 residues long. This clone was seen only once. Its antigen is unidentified. Treatment: around 19 received Ad26.COV2.S at low or high dose, single or two shots; roughly 5 received placebo; per-sample allocation not given. The study sampled participants on day 63 after the first vaccine or placebo injection. This clonotype originated in a person aged 18-65 years who received the Ad26.COV2.S COVID-19 vaccine or a placebo. J is TRBJ1-2 and V is TRBV7-8, with 8 nucleotides matching TRBD1. The input for sequencing was peripheral blood, taken in a trial of Ad26.COV2.S vaccine versus placebo. The CDR3 reads CASGLQGGYYGYTF. Here the CDR3 DNA reads TGTGCCAGCGGATTACAGGGGGGTTACTATGGCTACACCTTC.